These 32 T cell receptor beta chains came from one sample sequenced in a study of graft-versus-host responses after intestinal transplantation. Using immunoSEQ multiplex PCR, the repertoire was profiled, and TCRdb retains in-frame clones only, with some absent. The sample shows over 100,000 clones, 85% to 95% of them seen only once. No cognate antigen is known for these TCRs. The source was unstimulated CD8+ T cells sorted from spleen or lymph node cells, collected before intestinal transplant. These receptor sequences come from a human donor who received an intestinal transplant.

In this sample, this clone turned up once. The rearrangement uses TRBV13 and TRBJ1-2; TRBD1 matches 8 bases. With V trimmed by 3 bases and J by 8 bases, 2 bases remained unmatched. This CDR3 spans 12 amino acids. Germline CDR1 reads PRHDT; CDR2 reads FYEKMQ (reference sequence). The CDR3 spells CASSLDRDGYTF. For the CDR3, the DNA is TGTGCCAGCAGCTTGGACAGGGACGGCTACACCTTC.

The chain combines TRBV5-1 with TRBJ1-1, with a tentative D call TRBD1 (5 bases). Germline assignment: CDR1 SGHRS and CDR2 YFSETQ. This CDR3 contains 15 residues. Trimming left V 2 bases short and J 1 base short, with 12 bases between. The CDR3, as DNA: TGCGCCAGCAGCTTCCCCGCGGGGACGAACACTGAAGCTTTCTTT. Encoded protein: CASSFPAGTNTEAFF.

As to this clone: Different DNA sequences within this sample yield the same CDR3. The J gene is TRBJ2-7, the V gene TRBV4-3; no clear D gene. V was clipped by 0 bases and J by 3 bases, with 15 bases between them. In germline, CDR1 is LGHNA, CDR2 YSLEER. The CDR3 is 16 amino acids. CDR3 coding DNA: TGCGCCAGCAGCCAAGATCCCACTCCCCGGGTCTACGAGCAGTACTTC. This encodes CASSQDPTPRVYEQYF.

The chain has TRBV5-4 and TRBJ2-7; 10 bases fit TRBD2. Germline CDR1 and CDR2: SGHNT and YYREEE (reference sequence). Losses at the gene ends were 0 bases for V and 5 bases for J; bases not matched to a gene: 5. CDR3 length: 15 amino acids. This CDR3 is CASSLEGLARDEQYF. The CDR3 DNA is TGTGCCAGCAGCTTGGAGGGACTAGCGAGAGACGAGCAGTACTTC.

This clone was seen just once. The chain carries TRBV9 and TRBJ2-1; TRBD2 aligns across 8 bases. With 0 bases clipped from V and 7 bases from J, the junction kept 6 bases outside the gene matches. The CDR3 consists of 15 residues. Looked up from germline, CDR1 is SGDLS and CDR2 is YYNGEE. In DNA form, the CDR3 reads TGTGCCAGCAGCGTAGTGGAGCGGGAGATGAATGAGCAGTTCTTC. It translates to CASSVVEREMNEQFF. Variable domain in full (rest from reference TRBV9 and TRBJ2-1): DSGVTQTPKHLITATGQRVTLRCSPRSGDLSVYWYQQSLDQGLQFLIQYYNGEERAKGNILERFSAQQFPDLHSELNLSSLELGDSALYFCASSVVEREMNEQFFGPGTRLTVL.

The V and J genes are TRBV4-3 and TRBJ2-1; TRBD2 agrees at 9 bases. The CDR3 totals 14 residues. Trimming took 0 bases from V and 10 from J; bases not matched to a gene: 4. CDR1 is LGHNA, CDR2 YSLEER, per germline. The CDR3 DNA reads TGCGCCAGCAGCCAAGATAGCGGGAGAGACGAGCAGTTCTTC. Residues: CASSQDSGRDEQFF.

V and J are TRBV7-2 and TRBJ2-1; no definite D call. Trimming left V 5 bases short and J 5 bases short, with 16 bases between. CDR3 length: 15 amino acids. Germline assignment: CDR1 SGHTA and CDR2 FQGNSA. The CDR3 DNA is TGTGCCAGCAGCCTTAACCGACTGCATGACAATGAGCAGTTCTTC. It encodes CASSLNRLHDNEQFF.

This sequence joins TRBV4-2 and TRBJ1-5, with D perhaps matching TRBD1 (5 bases). CDR3 size: 16 residues. Germline V gene data show CDR1 as LGHNA and CDR2 as YNFKEQ. Trimming removed 0 bases at V and 3 bases at J, with 12 bases between. CDR3 sequence (DNA): TGTGCCAGCAGCCAAGAGTGGTCAGGGTACAATCAGCCCCAGCATTTT. This encodes CASSQEWSGYNQPQHF.

This clone showed up just a few times. The chain has TRBV4-2 and TRBJ2-7; perhaps TRBD1 as D (6 bases). V lost 4 bases, J lost 3 bases, and 19 bases lay in between. The CDR3 has 16 amino acids. Looked up from germline, CDR1 is LGHNA and CDR2 is YNFKEQ. CDR3 coding DNA: TGTGCCAGCAGCCCGGAAGATGGACAGCAAGACTACGAGCAGTACTTC. Residues: CASSPEDGQQDYEQYF.

This clone was seen once. This chain joins TRBV18 and TRBJ2-7, with 13 bases that match TRBD2. The CDR3 loop spans 19 amino acids. The V and J ends lost 2 bases and 5 bases, in that order; junction bases with no gene match: 15. Germline V lookup: CDR1 KGHSH, CDR2 LQKENI. The CDR3 is CASSPKSITSGRGLNEQYF. DNA of the CDR3: TGTGCCAGCTCACCAAAGAGTATTACTAGCGGGAGGGGATTGAACGAGCAGTACTTC.

The rearrangement links TRBV27 to TRBJ2-1; the D gene is possibly TRBD1 (6 bases). The ends were cut back, 8 bases at V and 4 bases at J, with 12 bases in the middle. Germline V gives CDR1 MNHEY, CDR2 SMNVEV (reference sequence). This CDR3 has 13 amino acids. CDR3 residues: CASSPRGYNEQFF. The CDR3 region has the DNA TGTGCCAGCTCCCCTAGGGGGTACAATGAGCAGTTCTTC.

The chain has TRBV5-6 and TRBJ2-7, with D possibly being TRBD2 (5 bases). Looked up from germline, CDR1 is SGHDT and CDR2 is YYEEEE. CDR3 length: 12 residues. Deletions cut 4 bases from V and 4 bases from J, with 9 bases between. The CDR3 coding sequence is TGTGCCAGCAGCGTAGCGAGTTACGAGCAGTACTTC. Encoded protein: CASSVASYEQYF.

The chain has TRBV9 and TRBJ2-7, with D possibly being TRBD2 (6 bases). The V gene lost 1 base and the J gene lost 5 bases, with 13 bases spanning the gap. The CDR3 runs to 14 residues. Germline assignment: CDR1 SGDLS and CDR2 YYNGEE. The CDR3 loop reads CASSVSGREHEQYF. The CDR3 nucleotides read TGTGCCAGCAGCGTAAGTGGACGGGAGCACGAGCAGTACTTC.

This sequence joins TRBV11-2 and TRBJ2-1; 7 bases line up with TRBD2. The CDR3 has 13 amino acids. The germline V gene has CDR1 SGHAT and CDR2 FQNNGV. Trimming at V came to 4 bases and at J to 9 bases, leaving 6 bases not matched to a gene. The CDR3 DNA is TGTGCCAGCAGCTCGACTAGCTCAGGTGAGCAGTTCTTC. Amino acids: CASSSTSSGEQFF.

This clone appeared once. CDR3 amino acids: CASSMRLAGAADTQYF. The CDR3 region has the DNA TGTGCCAGTAGTATGAGACTAGCGGGGGCGGCGGATACGCAGTATTTT. The J gene is TRBJ2-3, the V gene TRBV19; 12 bases are shared with TRBD2. Germline V gives CDR1 LNHDA, CDR2 SQIVND (reference sequence). This CDR3 is 16 amino acids long. J was trimmed by 6 bases and V by 3 bases; bases with no gene match: 7.

V is TRBV25-1 and J is TRBJ1-2; 7 bases line up with TRBD1. The CDR3 extends over 12 amino acids. The junction had 2 bases not matched to a gene; V was cut back by 6 bases and J by 4 bases. CDR1 and CDR2 (germline): MGHDK, SYGVNS. As DNA, the CDR3 is TGTGCCAGCAGGACAGGGTCCTATGGCTACACCTTC. Translating gives CASRTGSYGYTF.

The chain has TRBV7-6 and TRBJ1-1; D call uncertain. The CDR3 extends over 13 amino acids. V lost 3 bases, J lost 5 bases, and 10 bases lay in between. Germline V lookup: CDR1 SGHVS, CDR2 FNYEAQ. The chain's CDR3 is CASSFSHRTEAFF. DNA for the CDR3: TGTGCCAGCAGCTTTAGCCATAGGACTGAAGCTTTCTTT. Together with reference TRBV7-6 and TRBJ1-1, the CDR3 gives the full variable domain: GAGVSQSPRYKVTKRGQDVALRCDPISGHVSLYWYRQALGQGPEFLTYFNYEAQQDKSGLPNDRFSAERPEGSISTLTIQRTEQRDSAMYRCASSFSHRTEAFFGQGTRLTVV.

This clone has just one count. The J gene is TRBJ1-5, the V gene TRBV7-9; 8 positions agree with TRBD1. Germline CDR1 is SEHNR and CDR2 is FQNEAQ (reference sequence). Trimming at V came to 4 bases and at J to 5 bases, leaving 4 bases not matched to a gene. CDR3 length equals 14 residues. The CDR3: CASSSGTGYQPQHF. CDR3 sequence (DNA): TGTGCCAGCAGCTCCGGGACAGGTTATCAGCCCCAGCATTTT.

DNA for the CDR3: TGTGCCAGCAGTTTGTCCACAGGGGGCAAGGGTGAGCAGTTCTTC. It is translated as CASSLSTGGKGEQFF. The chain couples TRBV28 to TRBJ2-1, with 9 bases that match TRBD1. This CDR3 is built from 15 residues. CDR1 and CDR2 (germline): MDHEN, SYDVKM. Germline trimming cut 3 bases from V and 9 bases from J; bases unmatched to any gene: 9.

The rearrangement links TRBV11-2 to TRBJ2-7; TRBD2 might be the D (5 bases). Trimming shortened V by 5 bases and J by 5 bases, and 10 bases separated the two germline ends. The V gene's germline CDR1 is SGHAT and CDR2 FQNNGV. The CDR3 has 12 residues. This CDR3 is CASSPPGDEQYF. As DNA, the CDR3 is TGTGCCAGCAGCCCCCCCGGGGACGAGCAGTACTTC.

This chain links TRBV9 with TRBJ1-1; 9 bases are shared with TRBD1. V lost 3 bases to trimming and J lost 1 base; unmatched junction nucleotides: 1. This CDR3 region has 14 residues. Germline V gene sequence: CDR1 SGDLS, CDR2 YYNGEE. The CDR3 region is CASSGGQGNTEAFF. DNA of the CDR3: TGTGCCAGCAGCGGGGGACAGGGGAACACTGAAGCTTTCTTT.

V and J are TRBV4-2 and TRBJ2-3; weak D call: TRBD2 (5 bases). Germline lookup yields CDR1 LGHNA and CDR2 YNFKEQ. This CDR3 has 16 amino acids. The V gene lost 0 bases and the J gene lost 4 bases, with 14 bases spanning the gap. This CDR3 reads CASSQERRRAADTQYF. The CDR3 bases are TGTGCCAGCAGCCAAGAGAGGCGGCGGGCGGCAGATACGCAGTATTTT.

The rearrangement uses TRBV28 and TRBJ1-6, with TRBD1 as a possible D gene (6 bases). Trimming took 5 bases from V and 5 from J, leaving 10 bases between them. There are 14 residues in the CDR3. The V gene's germline CDR1 is MDHEN and CDR2 SYDVKM. Here the CDR3 reads CASSITGNNSPLHF. The CDR3 DNA sequence: TGTGCCAGCAGTATAACAGGGAATAATTCACCCCTCCACTTT.

The chain is built from TRBV19 and TRBJ1-2; no clear D gene. There are 13 residues in the CDR3. Germline V CDR1 and CDR2: LNHDA, SQIVND (reference sequence). V lost 7 bases and J lost 4, with 13 bases in between. CDR3 protein: CASNGGLIYGYTF. CDR3 sequence (DNA): TGTGCCAGTAATGGAGGGCTCATCTATGGCTACACCTTC.

This rearrangement joins TRBV9 to TRBJ2-7, with D tentatively TRBD2 (6 bases). Per germline, CDR1 SGDLS and CDR2 YYNGEE. Deletions cut 4 bases from V and 3 bases from J, with 17 bases between. The CDR3 has 15 residues. CDR3 in DNA: TGTGCCAGCAGCCTAAATAGCGGTCCTTACTACGAGCAGTACTTC. Its translation: CASSLNSGPYYEQYF.

This rearrangement joins TRBV30 to TRBJ1-2; D might be TRBD1 (6 bases). With 1 base removed from V and 1 base from J, the gap between germline ends came to 10 bases. The CDR3 consists of 14 residues. Per the germline V gene, CDR1 is GTSNPN and CDR2 is SVGIG (reference sequence). In nucleotides, the CDR3 is TGTGCCTGGAGTGAGGGACACCTTAACTATGGCTACACCTTC. The encoded protein is CAWSEGHLNYGYTF.

V gene TRBV4-2 combines with J gene TRBJ2-1; 7 bases line up with TRBD1. This CDR3 is 16 amino acids long. Trimming cost V 0 bases and J 12 bases; bases outside gene matches: 14. The germline V gene encodes CDR1 LGHNA and CDR2 YNFKEQ. In DNA form, the CDR3 reads TGTGCCAGCAGCCAAGATGTACCAGGGGGATCGTTCGGGCAGTTCTTC. Translated, it gives CASSQDVPGGSFGQFF.

The chain joins TRBV7-9 to TRBJ1-1; D gene ambiguous. The V gene lost 5 bases and the J gene lost 2 bases, with 18 bases spanning the gap. The V gene's germline CDR1 is SEHNR and CDR2 FQNEAQ (reference sequence). The CDR3 sequence is 16 residues long. Here the CDR3 DNA reads TGTGCCAGCAGCCACCGATCGGCCCGAAAAAACACTGAAGCTTTCTTT. Translation gives CASSHRSARKNTEAFF.

This chain uses TRBV28 with TRBJ2-2; D is unclear. V was shortened by 3 bases and J by 6 bases, with 2 bases between the two germline ends. CDR3 size: 11 residues. Germline V gene sequence: CDR1 MDHEN, CDR2 SYDVKM. As DNA, the CDR3 is TGTGCCAGCAGTTTTCCCGGGGAGCTGTTTTTT. As protein: CASSFPGELFF.

This rearrangement joins TRBV4-1 to TRBJ2-7; D not certain. V was clipped by 1 base and J by 5 bases, with 3 bases between them. This CDR3 is built from 11 residues. The germline CDR1 and CDR2 sequences are MGHRA and YSYEKL. CDR3 nucleotide sequence: TGCGCCAGCAGCCAAGCCAACGAGCAGTACTTC. Its protein product is CASSQANEQYF.

This chain connects TRBV28 to TRBJ2-5, with D maybe TRBD1 (5 bases). Deletions cut 2 bases from V and 9 bases from J, with 16 bases between. Germline V lookup: CDR1 MDHEN, CDR2 SYDVKM. The CDR3 has 14 amino acids. CDR3 amino acids: CASSLPQGTVPQYF. The CDR3 region has the DNA TGTGCCAGCAGTTTACCTCAGGGCACGGTTCCCCAGTACTTC. Combining the CDR3 with reference TRBV28 and TRBJ2-5 gives the whole variable domain DVKVTQSSRYLVKRTGEKVFLECVQDMDHENMFWYRQDPGLGLRLIYFSYDVKMKEKGDIPEGYSVSREKKERFSLILESASTNQTSMYLCASSLPQGTVPQYFGPGTRLLVL.

The CDR3: CASMGGGPKGYEQYF. DNA for the CDR3: TGTGCCAGCATGGGGGGAGGGCCCAAGGGTTACGAGCAGTACTTC. The V gene is TRBV6-1, the J gene TRBJ2-7, with TRBD2 matching over 7 bases. The CDR3 covers 15 residues. V dropped 7 bases and J dropped 4; count of bases not matched to a gene: 13. Germline V CDR1 and CDR2: MNHNS, SASEGT.